The subject of this entry is one T cell receptor (beta chain). The CDR3 extends over 15 amino acids. The J segment lost 5 bases and the V segment lost 0 bases, leaving 5 bases of the junction unmatched. The V gene's germline CDR1 is MNHEY and CDR2 SVGAGI. Sequenced by immunoSEQ multiplex PCR; TCRdb stores in-frame clones only, minus some. The sample records approximately 94,000 clones, roughly 83% being singletons. The sample comes from a study of control samples from healthy donors and cancer patients. The rearrangement joins TRBV6-5 to TRBJ1-1, with 8 bases matching TRBD1. This sequence originates from a man in his sixties or seventies with lung cancer. The sequenced sample was PBMCs. CDR3 DNA sequence: TGTGCCAGCAGTTACTCGGCGCAGGGGGCGACTGAAGCTTTCTTT. It is translated as CASSYSAQGATEAFF.